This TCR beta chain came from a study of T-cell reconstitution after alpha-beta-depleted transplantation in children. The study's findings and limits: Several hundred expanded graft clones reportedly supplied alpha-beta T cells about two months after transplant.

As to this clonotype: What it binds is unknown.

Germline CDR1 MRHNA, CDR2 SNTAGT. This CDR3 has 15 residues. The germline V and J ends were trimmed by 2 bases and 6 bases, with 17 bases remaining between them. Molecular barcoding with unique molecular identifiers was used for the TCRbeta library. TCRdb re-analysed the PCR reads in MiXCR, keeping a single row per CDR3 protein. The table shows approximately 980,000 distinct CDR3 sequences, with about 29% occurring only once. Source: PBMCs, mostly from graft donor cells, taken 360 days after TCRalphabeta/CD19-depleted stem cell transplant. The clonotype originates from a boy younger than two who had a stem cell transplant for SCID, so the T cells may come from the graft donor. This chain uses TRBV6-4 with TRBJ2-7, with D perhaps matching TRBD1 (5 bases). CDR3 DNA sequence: TGTGCCAGCAGTGACCCACTCGCAAAGGGGTCCGAGCAGTACTTC. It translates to CASSDPLAKGSEQYF.